A single T cell receptor (beta chain) is shown here with its context. This clonotype has more than one count but fewer than ten. The clone's antigen remains unknown. The input lacks base qualities; no much larger clone sits a single base away. The trim is 6 bases for V and 8 bases for J, with a gap of 17 bases between the germline ends. The germline V gene gives CDR1 as MDHEN and CDR2 as SYDVKM. From the cysteine up to the phenylalanine, the CDR3 has a length of 15 residues. Left in the record is the CDR3 DNA by itself, 45 bases read in frame from the first base. The data were obtained in a study of T cells after yellow fever vaccination (dated by TCRdb to 2018 to 2020). The study in broad terms: The SMART-Seq v4 Ultra Low Input RNA kit was used to prepare libraries from fractions with low cell numbers. To follow T-cell clones before and after primary and booster YFV17D yellow fever vaccination, bulk TCR alpha and beta repertoires were sequenced over time. Two healthy male donors, one aged 18 to 29 and one aged 30 to 40 years, were included in the cohort. Blood samples were taken at several timepoints before and after primary and secondary immunization, and bulk PBMC replicates and cell subsets were isolated.

These reads were obtained on an Illumina NovaSeq 6000. TCR cDNA was synthesized by 5'RACE template switching, which introduced a universal primer site and unique molecular identifiers. Priming for cDNA synthesis came from both the TCR alpha and TCR beta constant segments. Library amplification used two PCR steps, and the second PCR step added sample barcodes and sequencing adapters. Sequencing of libraries was done on Illumina HiSeq 2500 (2x100 bp) or NovaSeq (2x150 bp). Under the source paper's analysis protocol: Reads were demultiplexed and collapsed into UMI consensus sequences with MIGEC, and V(D)J alignment was performed with MiXCR. Vaccine-responding clonotypes were defined with edgeR using replicate PBMC samples, requiring FDR below 0.01 and a log2 fold change above 5 up to day 15. Each bulk clonotype received a CD4 or CD8 identity based on whether the sequenced CD4 or CD8 repertoire contained that clonotype at higher abundance. The public sequencing data were trimmed at Q25 with fastp and processed into clonotypes with MiXCR by TCRdb, which kept only in-frame beta chains. When rows share a CDR3 protein, they turn into one entry using the most common DNA and genes. Here the V and J calls rest on TCRdb's processing, not on the authors' analysis. The sample has about 200,000 distinct CDR3 sequences on record, roughly 3% of them singletons. Less than 3.5% of the sample is taken by the ten largest.

In the paper's terms, the treatment or condition label means: live attenuated yellow fever vaccine strain. PBMCs were isolated from peripheral blood using a standard Ficoll-Paque protocol. Dynabeads CD4 and CD8 positive selection kits were used to isolate the CD4 and CD8 T-cell fractions. TriZol was used to extract RNA from bulk PBMCs, from CD4 and CD8 fractions, and from dextramer-positive and dextramer-negative fractions. The investigation overall reported the following: Because the study included only two donors, the extent to which the findings can be generalized is limited. A small share of clonotypes was detected in both CD4 and CD8 compartments, with the overlap likely arising from convergent recombination. The secondary T-cell response was weaker than the primary response but faster, peaking on day 5 instead of day 15. Most clones expanded after primary vaccination (96% of CD4 and approximately 90% of CD8) were re-detected after the booster, suggesting that broad memory maintenance occurred. Computational filtering was required because FACS-sorted repertoires could contain abundant contaminating clonotypes from the bulk population.

The sequence was collected from a man in his late teens or twenties who received the YFV17D yellow fever vaccine. Recombination joined TRBV28 with TRBJ1-6, with the D gene call left open. This sample comprised CD4+ T cells sorted from PBMCs, obtained 10 days after the yellow fever booster vaccination. The sequenced DNA is TGTGCCAGCAGCCCCCCGGCGGGCGTGCATTCACCCCTCCACTTT. Its protein is CASSPPAGVHSPLHF.